The present T cell receptor beta chain was sequenced within a study of T cells expressing NK-cell markers. Germline V lookup: CDR1 SGHTA, CDR2 FQGNSA. The CDR3 is 17 amino acids. This clonotype ranks as medium-sized in terms of frequency. With the 5' RACE reads reprocessed, TCRdb shows one record per CDR3 protein and no DNA. Listed are just under 7,500 distinct CDR3 sequences; approximately 60% falls within the top ten. The V and J genes are TRBV7-2 and TRBJ2-1; the TCRdb D gene call, TRBD1, has no DNA to confirm it. Material: blood T cells: a sorted CD56 or NKG2C T cell subset, CD4+ or CD8+ T cells, or bulk PBMC T cells (not recorded which). This receptor was taken from a man aged 18-70 years in good health. The chain's CDR3 is CASSQKGAGSRGNEQFF.